The clone carrying this T cell receptor beta chain was picked up a small number of times. Its antigen is undetermined. Every isolated RNA sample was fully reverse transcribed, so sequencing captured expressed TCRB transcripts. Generated by immunoSEQ multiplex PCR, the TCRdb table keeps only in-frame clones and is missing some. The sample has 150,000 to 170,000 clones, around 8% seen once; the top ten hold 0.55% to 0.75%. The sample comes from a study of beta chain features in type 1 diabetes. Study background: Investigators examined roughly 99,000,000 sorted cells across all samples.

Sorted populations all exceeded 95% purity. Study-wide results and caveats: When cDNA is sequenced, cells with high TCR expression could be over-represented. Type 1 diabetes patients had fewer VDJ junction insertions and more deletions.

Germline CDR1 and CDR2: SGHVT and SQSDAQ. V lost 6 bases and J 1 base, leaving 12 bases between the germline ends. CDR3 length: 14 amino acids. Sample: central memory CD4+ T cells from blood. The chain recombines TRBV7-4 with TRBJ1-1; D ambiguous. The receptor's source is a man aged 18 to 30 in good health. CDR3 in amino acids: CASSKSAGNTEAFF. CDR3 sequence (DNA): TGTGCCAGCAGTAAATCGGCAGGGAACACTGAAGCTTTCTTT.